The subject of this entry is one T cell receptor beta chain. Profiled with immunoSEQ multiplex PCR; TCRdb holds only in-frame clones, not every one. The sample shows approximately 59,000 clones, 70% to 90% of them seen only once. This entry belongs to a study of blood T cell repertoires in COVID-19. CDR1 is SGHKS, CDR2 YYEKEE, per germline (reference sequence). CDR3 length: 15 amino acids. V shed 2 bases and J 4 bases; nucleotides not matched to a gene: 8. This TCR derives from a man aged 35-49 years with active COVID-19. The chain recombines TRBV5-5 with TRBJ1-2; TRBD1 aligns across 7 bases. Sequenced: peripheral blood. The CDR3, as DNA: TGTGCCAGCAGCTTAGATAACAGGGGTGGCTATGGCTACACCTTC. As protein: CASSLDNRGGYGYTF.